Following are 25 T cell receptor beta chains from one sample sequenced in a study of blood T cell repertoires in COVID-19. Profiling relied on immunoSEQ multiplex PCR, and the TCRdb table lists in-frame clones only, not all of them. The data show about 120,000 clones, around nine tenths seen once. The sample comprised peripheral blood. The source is a woman over 75 with acute or convalescent COVID-19.

This chain uses TRBV20-1 with TRBJ2-7, with D possibly TRBD2 on 5 matching bases. V was cut by 3 bases and J by 6 bases, with 15 bases left in between. The CDR3 has 13 amino acids. Germline V gene lookup returns CDR1 DFQATT and CDR2 SNEGSKA (reference sequence). CDR3 nucleotide sequence: TGCAGTGCTAGTGGTTCAGCGGATGGCGAGCAGTACTTC. This gives the protein CSASGSADGEQYF.

V gene TRBV5-1 combines with J gene TRBJ2-7; no definite D call. The germline gives CDR1 SGHRS, CDR2 YFSETQ. The CDR3 is 11 amino acids. V was pared by 7 bases and J by 2 bases, with 7 bases between. CDR3 bases: TGCGCCAGCCGAGAGGCCTACGAGCAGTACTTC. It codes for CASREAYEQYF.

The chain combines TRBV19 with TRBJ1-2; the match to TRBD1 covers 7 bases. Germline assignment: CDR1 LNHDA and CDR2 SQIVND (reference sequence). V shed 7 bases, J shed 6 bases, and the junction held 8 bases outside the gene matches. The CDR3 totals 13 residues. Written as DNA, the CDR3 is TGTGCCAGTACGCGAGACAGGGTTCATGGCTACACCTTC. The encoded protein is CASTRDRVHGYTF.

This clone occurred a few times. J is TRBJ2-4 and V is TRBV7-9; TRBD2 matches at 10 bases. The CDR3 loop spans 16 amino acids. Germline CDR1 is SEHNR and CDR2 is FQNEAQ (reference sequence). The V segment lost 5 bases and the J segment 8 bases; nucleotides outside the gene matches: 12. The CDR3 reads CASSPTPGLATDIQYF. For the CDR3, the DNA is TGTGCCAGCAGCCCGACCCCGGGACTAGCGACGGACATTCAGTACTTC.

The chain combines TRBV6-6 with TRBJ2-7; no clear D. Germline V CDR1 and CDR2: MNHNY, SVGAGI (reference sequence). Trimming stripped 4 bases from V and 8 bases from J, with 9 bases between. The CDR3 covers 11 residues. The CDR3 bases are TGTGCCAGCAGTTTGTTGAGTCAGCAGTACTTC. As protein: CASSLLSQQYF.

The chain is built from TRBV2 and TRBJ1-1, with D tentatively TRBD1 (6 bases). Germline V gene data show CDR1 as SNHLY and CDR2 as FYNNEI. The V and J ends lost 6 bases and 3 bases respectively, with 14 bases between them. The CDR3 has 14 residues. The DNA of the CDR3 is TGTGCCAGCAGCCACAGGGATTCGTACACTGAAGCTTTCTTT. Amino acid sequence: CASSHRDSYTEAFF. The full variable domain, in which reference TRBV2 and TRBJ1-1 provide the parts outside the CDR3, is EPEVTQTPSHQVTQMGQEVILRCVPISNHLYFYWYRQILGQKVEFLVSFYNNEISEKSEIFDDQFSVERPDGSNFTLKIRSTKLEDSAMYFCASSHRDSYTEAFFGQGTRLTVV.

J is TRBJ2-1 and V is TRBV5-1; D call uncertain. The germline gives CDR1 SGHRS, CDR2 YFSETQ. This CDR3 comprises 16 residues. Between the trimmed V and J ends, which lost 3 bases and 7 bases, there was a span of 20 bases. CDR3 DNA sequence: TGCGCCAGCAGCTGGGCCGTGACGCCTCTTGATAATGAGCAGTTCTTC. Translating it yields CASSWAVTPLDNEQFF.

The J gene is TRBJ2-2, the V gene TRBV28, with no clear D. CDR1 is MDHEN and CDR2 is SYDVKM in the germline V gene. The ends were cut back, 5 bases at V and 2 bases at J, with 3 bases in the middle. The length of the CDR3 is 12 residues. The CDR3 DNA follows: TGTGCCAGCAGTCAAAACACCGGGGAGCTGTTTTTT. Amino acid sequence: CASSQNTGELFF.

The chain couples TRBV9 to TRBJ1-3; maybe TRBD1 (5 bases). The germline gives CDR1 SGDLS, CDR2 YYNGEE. V lost 3 bases to trimming and J lost 1 base, with 8 bases between them. This CDR3 is built from 14 residues. CDR3 sequence reads: CASSAQGSGNTIYF. The CDR3 DNA is TGTGCCAGCAGCGCCCAGGGTTCTGGAAACACCATATATTTT.

The rearrangement uses TRBV29-1 and TRBJ2-5, with 10 bases aligning to TRBD1. Germline V lookup: CDR1 SQVTM, CDR2 ANQGSEA. Unmatched junction bases numbered 3, after V lost 7 bases and J lost 4 bases. The CDR3 spans 12 residues. DNA of the CDR3: TGCAGCGCGGGACAGGGGTCAGAGACCCAGTACTTC. Its protein product is CSAGQGSETQYF.

CDR3 bases: TGCGCCAGCAGCCCATCGGGGATCGAGTATTCACCCCTCCACTTT. The encoded protein is CASSPSGIEYSPLHF. V is TRBV5-1 and J is TRBJ1-6; D is unresolved. The germline gives CDR1 SGHRS, CDR2 YFSETQ. V gave up 4 bases and J gave up 8 bases, with 16 bases separating them. The CDR3 sequence is 15 residues long.

This chain joins TRBV7-2 and TRBJ2-1; 15 bases align to TRBD2. Trimming removed 6 bases from V and 9 bases from J; junction bases left unmatched: 6. CDR3 length equals 15 residues. Germline V gene sequence: CDR1 SGHTA, CDR2 FQGNSA. CDR3 region: CASRLGLAGGPEQFF. The CDR3 nucleotides are TGTGCCAGCAGGTTGGGACTAGCGGGAGGTCCTGAGCAGTTCTTC.

The V and J genes are TRBV7-9 and TRBJ1-2; D gene ambiguous. The V end was cut by 2 bases, the J end by 4 bases, with 11 bases between. Germline V gene sequence: CDR1 SEHNR, CDR2 FQNEAQ (reference sequence). This CDR3 has 14 residues. The CDR3 sequence is CASSLHPRIYGYTF. The CDR3, as DNA: TGTGCCAGCAGCTTACACCCCAGGATCTATGGCTACACCTTC.

V is TRBV4-2 and J is TRBJ2-7; D gene uncertain. Trimming removed 4 bases at V and 1 base at J, with 14 bases between. Germline V lookup: CDR1 LGHNA, CDR2 YNFKEQ. CDR3 length: 15 residues. CDR3 bases: TGTGCCAGCAGCCCTCCCGGCGCCGGGTCCTACGAGCAGTACTTC. Its translation is CASSPPGAGSYEQYF.

The chain carries TRBV18 and TRBJ2-2; 7 bases agree with TRBD1. Unmatched junction bases numbered 6, after V lost 6 bases and J lost 14 bases. In germline, CDR1 is KGHSH, CDR2 LQKENI. The CDR3 contains 11 residues. The CDR3 reads CASSEGGSLFF. Written as DNA, the CDR3 is TGTGCCAGCTCCGAAGGGGGCAGTCTGTTTTTT.

The chain combines TRBV7-3 with TRBJ2-3; tentative D call: TRBD2 (5 bases). The CDR3 covers 13 residues. The germline V gene has CDR1 SGHTA and CDR2 FQGTGA. Trimming removed 5 bases from V and 4 bases from J, with 10 bases in between. This CDR3 reads CASSPGGSDTQYF. The CDR3 DNA is TGTGCCAGCAGCCCGGGCGGGTCAGATACGCAGTATTTT. The full variable domain, completed using reference TRBV7-3 and TRBJ2-3, is GAGVSQTPSNKVTEKGKYVELRCDPISGHTALYWYRQSLGQGPEFLIYFQGTGAADDSGLPNDRFFAVRPEGSVSTLKIQRTERGDSAVYLCASSPGGSDTQYFGPGTRLTVL.

The CDR3 loop reads CASSNPTSWPRSGANVLTF. The DNA for the CDR3 is TGTGCCAGCAGTAATCCGACTAGCTGGCCCCGCTCTGGGGCCAACGTCCTGACTTTC. This sequence joins TRBV6-2 or TRBV6-3 and TRBJ2-6, with 7 bases lining up with TRBD2. Germline lookup yields CDR1 MNHEY and CDR2 SVGEGT. The junction had 13 bases not matched to a gene; V was cut back by 5 bases and J by 0 bases. The CDR3 sequence is 19 residues long.

V and J are TRBV7-7 and TRBJ2-2; TRBD2 might be the D (6 bases). This CDR3 contains 16 residues. V gave up 6 bases and J gave up 4 bases, with 18 bases separating them. Germline CDR1 SSHAT, CDR2 FNYEAQ (reference sequence). The CDR3 bases are TGTGCCAGCAGTCATCACGGGGGTTGGAGCACCGGGGAGCTGTTTTTT. It specifies CASSHHGGWSTGELFF.

The chain has TRBV2 and TRBJ2-3; TRBD2 matches 10 bases. The CDR3 is 16 amino acids. The germline V gene encodes CDR1 SNHLY and CDR2 FYNNEI. V trimming: 5 bases; J trimming: 0 bases; junction bases outside the gene matches: 5. Here the CDR3 reads CASSPGLASSTDTQYF. CDR3 nucleotides: TGTGCCAGCAGTCCGGGACTAGCGAGCAGCACAGATACGCAGTATTTT.

This sequence joins TRBV6-1 and TRBJ2-7; 7 bases fit TRBD2. The CDR3 sequence is 14 residues long. Germline lookup yields CDR1 MNHNS and CDR2 SASEGT. The V and J ends lost 3 bases and 2 bases, in that order; junction bases with no gene match: 4. The CDR3 protein is CASSDSGGAYEQYF. The CDR3 coding sequence is TGTGCCAGCAGTGATTCGGGGGGAGCCTACGAGCAGTACTTC.

J is TRBJ2-1 and V is TRBV7-5; the table gives TRBD2 as D, unverified against the DNA. TRBV7-5 counts as a pseudogene. CDR3 length: 18 amino acids. The CDR3 nucleotides are TGTGCCAGAAGCTTAGGGACTAGCGGGAGGGTCCTTGGCTGTGAGCAGTTCTTC. It is translated as CARSLGTSGRVLGCEQFF.

V is TRBV28 and J is TRBJ2-5; D not certain. The CDR3 contains 13 residues. The germline V gene encodes CDR1 MDHEN and CDR2 SYDVKM. V was clipped by 4 bases and J by 9 bases, with 15 bases between them. CDR3 in amino acids: CASSYYVQSPQYF. CDR3 DNA: TGTGCCAGCAGTTACTACGTCCAGAGCCCCCAGTACTTC.

The rearrangement links TRBV18 to TRBJ1-4; D is undetermined. Looked up from germline, CDR1 is KGHSH and CDR2 is LQKENI. The CDR3 runs to 14 residues. V lost 4 bases to trimming and J lost 8 bases, with 14 bases between them. The CDR3 loop reads CASSRSRSEEKLFF. The CDR3 DNA is TGTGCCAGCTCACGTAGCCGGAGTGAAGAAAAACTGTTTTTT.

The gene calls are TRBV6-5 and TRBJ1-1; the D gene is possibly TRBD1 (5 bases). The V end was cut by 0 bases, the J end by 1 base, with 12 bases between. The germline CDR1 and CDR2 sequences are MNHEY and SVGAGI. This CDR3 has 16 residues. The CDR3 loop is CASSYSYRQKNTEAFF. The CDR3 DNA follows: TGTGCCAGCAGTTACTCGTACAGGCAGAAGAACACTGAAGCTTTCTTT.

The chain couples TRBV7-2 to TRBJ1-4, with 8 bases aligning to TRBD1. This CDR3 region has 16 residues. CDR1 and CDR2 (germline): SGHTA, FQGNSA. With 3 bases clipped from V and 0 bases from J, the junction kept 3 bases outside the gene matches. CDR3 coding DNA: TGTGCCAGCAGCTTCAGGGGGCGATCAACTAATGAAAAACTGTTTTTT. It is translated as CASSFRGRSTNEKLFF. Complete variable domain (other parts from reference TRBV7-2 and TRBJ1-4): GAGVSQSPSNKVTEKGKDVELRCDPISGHTALYWYRQSLGQGLEFLIYFQGNSAPDKSGLPSDRFSAERTGGSVSTLTIQRTQQEDSAVYLCASSFRGRSTNEKLFFGSGTQLSVL.